These T cell receptor beta chains were read from a single sample in a study of OX40 agonist ivuxolimab in advanced cancers. Method: immunoSEQ multiplex PCR; TCRdb's copy keeps in-frame clones and lacks some. The table has 38,000 or so clones, 70% to 90% seen once; the top ten hold under 4%. The sequenced sample was CD4+ or CD8+ T cells sorted from blood, obtained in a trial of the OX40 agonist ivuxolimab. The receptors come from an adult with an advanced solid tumor such as melanoma, head and neck, liver or kidney cancer. Both conserved end residues are part of each CDR3. D genes are given only for firm matches. Clone size is shown for a subset of rows, as once, few, many or a class of expanded clone.

abundance	j_gene	d_gene	v_gene	CDR3aa	CDR3nt
NA	TRBJ2-7	TRBD1	TRBV29-1	CSFWDRGFPYEQYF	TGCAGCTTCTGGGACAGGGGATTTCCCTACGAGCAGTACTTC
few	TRBJ1-1	NA	TRBV30	CAWSVGRNTEAFF	TGTGCCTGGAGTGTAGGGAGGAACACTGAAGCTTTCTTT
NA	TRBJ1-2	NA	TRBV20-1	CSASTLYGYTF	TGCAGTGCTAGTACTCTCTATGGCTACACCTTC
NA	TRBJ2-7	NA	TRBV28	CASSFPGTQGRLGSYEQYF	TGTGCCAGCAGTTTTCCCGGGACTCAAGGTCGACTTGGTTCCTACGAGCAGTACTTC
NA	TRBJ1-4	NA	TRBV28	CASSKPGTFEKLFF	TGTGCCAGCAGTAAACCGGGGACCTTTGAAAAACTGTTTTTT
NA	TRBJ2-1	NA	TRBV2	CASTKGRYNEQFF	TGTGCCAGCACGAAAGGGCGGTACAATGAGCAGTTCTTC
once	TRBJ1-1	NA	TRBV11-2	CASSFSFFLGNTEAFF	TGTGCCAGCAGCTTCTCTTTTTTCCTGGGTAACACTGAAGCTTTCTTT
NA	TRBJ2-2	NA	TRBV6-5	CASSYWARTNTGELFF	TGTGCCAGCAGTTACTGGGCCAGGACGAACACCGGGGAGCTGTTTTTT
few	TRBJ1-2	NA	TRBV7-8	CASSLTVGYTF	TGTGCCAGCAGCCTGACCGTCGGCTACACCTTC
NA	TRBJ1-3	TRBD1	TRBV6-5	CASSPTGTGNTIYF	TGTGCCAGCAGCCCGACAGGGACTGGAAACACCATATATTTT
NA	TRBJ2-3	NA	TRBV5-1	CASSLGLTDTQYF	TGCGCCAGCAGCTTGGGTCTTACAGATACGCAGTATTTT
NA	TRBJ2-7	TRBD2	TRBV18	CASSPVGRVSGRGLDEQYF	TGTGCCAGCTCACCAGTCGGCAGGGTAAGCGGGAGGGGTCTTGACGAGCAGTACTTC
NA	TRBJ2-7	TRBD1	TRBV10-3	CAISGQGARHLYEQYF	TGTGCCATCAGTGGCCAGGGGGCGAGACACCTCTACGAGCAGTACTTC
NA	TRBJ2-3	NA	TRBV6-6	CASSYRTGTDTQYF	TGTGCCAGCAGTTACCGGACGGGGACAGATACGCAGTATTTT
NA	TRBJ1-1	TRBD1	TRBV4-1	CASSRTGVNTEAFF	TGCGCCAGCAGCCGGACAGGGGTGAACACTGAAGCTTTCTTT
NA	TRBJ1-1	NA	TRBV7-2	CASSLDRDTEAFF	TGTGCCAGCAGCTTAGACAGGGACACTGAAGCTTTCTTT
NA	TRBJ2-2	NA	TRBV9	CASMPSSEVTGELFF	TGTGCCAGCATGCCGAGTAGCGAGGTCACCGGGGAGCTGTTTTTT
NA	TRBJ2-7	TRBD1	TRBV9	CASTGGTVGDEQYF	TGTGCCAGCACCGGTGGGACAGTCGGGGACGAGCAGTACTTC
NA	TRBJ2-7	TRBD2	TRBV11-3	CASSLGREGSYEQYF	TGTGCCAGCAGCTTGGGGCGGGAGGGCTCCTACGAGCAGTACTTC
NA	TRBJ2-6	NA	TRBV14	CASSQGYSGANVLTF	TGTGCCAGCAGCCAAGGTTACTCTGGGGCCAACGTCCTGACTTTC
NA	TRBJ1-1	NA	TRBV13	CASRHRRTEAFF	TGTGCCAGTCGACACAGGCGGACTGAAGCTTTCTTT
NA	TRBJ1-2	NA	TRBV6-6	CASIQGNRESGYTF	TGTGCCAGCATTCAAGGGAATCGGGAATCCGGCTACACCTTC
few	TRBJ1-3	NA	TRBV11-3	CASSPSRGGNTIYF	TGTGCCAGCAGCCCCTCCAGGGGTGGAAACACCATATATTTT
NA	TRBJ1-2	TRBD1	TRBV28	CASSPQGASTF	TGTGCCAGCAGCCCCCAGGGGGCTAGCACCTTC